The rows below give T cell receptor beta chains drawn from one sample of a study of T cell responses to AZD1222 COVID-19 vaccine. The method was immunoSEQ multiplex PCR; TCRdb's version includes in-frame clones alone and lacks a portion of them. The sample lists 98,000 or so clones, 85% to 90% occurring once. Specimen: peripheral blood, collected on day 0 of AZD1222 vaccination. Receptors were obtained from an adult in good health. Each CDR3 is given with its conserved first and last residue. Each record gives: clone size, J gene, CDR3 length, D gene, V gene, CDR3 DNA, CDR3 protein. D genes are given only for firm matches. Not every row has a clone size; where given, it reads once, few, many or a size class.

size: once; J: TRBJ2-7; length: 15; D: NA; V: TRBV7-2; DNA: TGTGCCAGCAGCTTAGGTACAGAGAGCTCCTACGAGCAGTACTTC; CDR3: CASSLGTESSYEQYF
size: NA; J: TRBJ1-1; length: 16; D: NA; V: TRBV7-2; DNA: TGTGCCAGCAGCTTAGACAGGAACACAAAGAACACTGAAGCTTTCTTT; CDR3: CASSLDRNTKNTEAFF
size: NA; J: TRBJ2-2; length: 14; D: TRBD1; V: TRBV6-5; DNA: TGTGCCAGCAAACCGGGACAGGTAGCCGGGGAGCTGTTTTTT; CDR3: CASKPGQVAGELFF
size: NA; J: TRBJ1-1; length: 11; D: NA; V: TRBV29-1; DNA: TGCAGCGTCGGAGGGGTCACTGAAGCTTTCTTT; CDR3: CSVGGVTEAFF
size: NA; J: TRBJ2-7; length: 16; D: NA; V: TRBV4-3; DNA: TGCGCCAGCAGCCAGGAAGGGGGGGGGCCGTCCTACGAGCAGTACTTC; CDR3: CASSQEGGGPSYEQYF
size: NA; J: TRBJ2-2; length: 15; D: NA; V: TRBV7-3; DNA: TGTGCCAGCAGCCCCGGGACACGTAACACCGGGGAGCTGTTTTTT; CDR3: CASSPGTRNTGELFF
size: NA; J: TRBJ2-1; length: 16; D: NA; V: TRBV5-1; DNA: TGCGCCAGCAGCTTGGATGGAGGGAGTTCCTACAATGAGCAGTTCTTC; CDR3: CASSLDGGSSYNEQFF
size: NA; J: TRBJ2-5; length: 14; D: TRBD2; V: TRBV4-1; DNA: TGCGCCACCAAAGCCCCTAGCGGGGAGGAGACCCAGTACTTC; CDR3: CATKAPSGEETQYF
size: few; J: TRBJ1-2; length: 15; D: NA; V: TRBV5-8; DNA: TGTGCCAGCAGCCGCACAGGGTTTGTCTCCTATGGCTACACCTTC; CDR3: CASSRTGFVSYGYTF
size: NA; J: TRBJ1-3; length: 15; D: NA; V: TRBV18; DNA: TGTGCCAGCTCACCACAGGGCAAATCTGGAAACACCATATATTTT; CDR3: CASSPQGKSGNTIYF
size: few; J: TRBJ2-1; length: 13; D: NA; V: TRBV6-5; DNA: TGTGCCAGCAGCCCCGGGCCGAAGAATGAGCAGTTCTTC; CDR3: CASSPGPKNEQFF
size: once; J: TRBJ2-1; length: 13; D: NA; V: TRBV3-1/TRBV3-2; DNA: TGTGCCAGCAGCTACCGACCCGAGGTCTGGCAGTTCTTC; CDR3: CASSYRPEVWQFF
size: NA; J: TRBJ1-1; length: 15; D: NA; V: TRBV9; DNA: TGTGCCAGCAGCTCTCACAGGGTAGGGCGCACTGAAGCTTTCTTT; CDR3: CASSSHRVGRTEAFF
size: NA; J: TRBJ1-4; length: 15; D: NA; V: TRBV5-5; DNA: TGTGCCAGCAGTCGCACGGGGGACGCTAATGAAAAACTGTTTTTT; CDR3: CASSRTGDANEKLFF
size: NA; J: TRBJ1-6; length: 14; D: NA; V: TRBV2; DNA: TGTGCCAGCCAGGTTCGGGCTTGGGATTCACCCCTCCACTTT; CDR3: CASQVRAWDSPLHF
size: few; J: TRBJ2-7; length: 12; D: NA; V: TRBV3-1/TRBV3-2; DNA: TGTGCCAGCAGCCAAAATACCTACGAGCAGTACTTC; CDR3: CASSQNTYEQYF
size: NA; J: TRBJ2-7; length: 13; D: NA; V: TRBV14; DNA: TGTGCCAGCAGCCAAGCATCAGGGCGGGAGCAGTACTTC; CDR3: CASSQASGREQYF
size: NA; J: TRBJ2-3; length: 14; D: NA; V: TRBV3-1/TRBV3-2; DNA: TGTGCCAGCAGCCAAGGGTTTACGGCTGATACGCAGTATTTT; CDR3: CASSQGFTADTQYF
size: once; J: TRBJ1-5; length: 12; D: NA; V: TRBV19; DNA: TGTGCCAGTAGTGACAGAAATCAGCCCCAGCATTTT; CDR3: CASSDRNQPQHF
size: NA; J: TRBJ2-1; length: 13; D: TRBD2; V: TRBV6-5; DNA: TGTGCCAGCAGAGCTAGCGGGGGCTATGAGCAGTTCTTC; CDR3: CASRASGGYEQFF
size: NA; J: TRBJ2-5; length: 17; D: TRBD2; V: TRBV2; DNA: TGTGCCAGCAGTGAACTAGCGGGGCCCACGTTCCAAGAGACCCAGTACTTC; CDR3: CASSELAGPTFQETQYF
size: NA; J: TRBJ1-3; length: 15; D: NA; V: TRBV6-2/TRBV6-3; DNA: TGTGCCAGCAGTTACTCGCAGCTTACTGGAAACACCATATATTTT; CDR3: CASSYSQLTGNTIYF
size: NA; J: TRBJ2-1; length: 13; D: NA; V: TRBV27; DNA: TGTGCCAGCAGTCCCGTGAGCTACAATGAGCAGTTCTTC; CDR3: CASSPVSYNEQFF
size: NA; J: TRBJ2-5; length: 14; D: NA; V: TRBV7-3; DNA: TGTGCCAGCAGCTTAACCTGGGACCAAGAGACCCAGTACTTC; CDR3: CASSLTWDQETQYF
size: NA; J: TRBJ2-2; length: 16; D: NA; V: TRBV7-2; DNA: TGTGCCAGCAGCCTACGCCCCCTAGCTCCCACCGGGGAGCTGTTTTTT; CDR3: CASSLRPLAPTGELFF
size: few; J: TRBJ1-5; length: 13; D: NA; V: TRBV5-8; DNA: TGTGCCAGCAGCTTTTCCAGGGACCAGCCCCAGCATTTT; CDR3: CASSFSRDQPQHF
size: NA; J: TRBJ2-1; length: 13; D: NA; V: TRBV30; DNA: TGTGCCTGGACATCCGGGACACCCAATGAGCAGTTCTTC; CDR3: CAWTSGTPNEQFF
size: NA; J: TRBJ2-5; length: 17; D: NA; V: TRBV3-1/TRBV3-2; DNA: TGTGCCAGCAGGGAACGGTTGGGGCAGCCTAAAGGAGAGACCCAGTACTTC; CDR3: CASRERLGQPKGETQYF
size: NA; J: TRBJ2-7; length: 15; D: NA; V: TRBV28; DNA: TGTGCCAGCAGTCACACACCACCCCTTAATTACGAGCAGTACTTC; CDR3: CASSHTPPLNYEQYF
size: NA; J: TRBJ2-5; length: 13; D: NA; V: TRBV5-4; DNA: TGTGCCAGCAGCTTCCCGGGGGAAGAGACCCAGTACTTC; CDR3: CASSFPGEETQYF
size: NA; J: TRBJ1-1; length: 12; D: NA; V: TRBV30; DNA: TGTGCCTGGAGTGGTGGGGGGACTGAAGCTTTCTTT; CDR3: CAWSGGGTEAFF
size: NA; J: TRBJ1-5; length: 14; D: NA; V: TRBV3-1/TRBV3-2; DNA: TGTGCCAGCAGCCAAGGGACCGGATTTCAGCCCCAGCATTTT; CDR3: CASSQGTGFQPQHF
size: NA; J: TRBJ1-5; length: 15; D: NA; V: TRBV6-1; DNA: TGTGCCAGCAGTGAAGCGGGGCCGAGGGATCAGCCCCAGCATTTT; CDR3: CASSEAGPRDQPQHF
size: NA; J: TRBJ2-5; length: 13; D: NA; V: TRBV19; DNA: TGTGCCAGTAGTTGGGGTACCCAAGAGACCCAGTACTTC; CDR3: CASSWGTQETQYF
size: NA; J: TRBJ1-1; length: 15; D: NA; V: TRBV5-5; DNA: TGTGCCAGCAGCTTGAGGAGGGGATTGAACACTGAAGCTTTCTTT; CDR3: CASSLRRGLNTEAFF
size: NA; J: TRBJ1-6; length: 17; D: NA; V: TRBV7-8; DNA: TGTGCCAGCAGCTTAGGTCGGACAAGCCCCTATAATTCACCCCTCCACTTT; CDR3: CASSLGRTSPYNSPLHF
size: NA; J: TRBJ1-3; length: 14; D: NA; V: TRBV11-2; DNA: TGTGCCAGCCCCGGTGGCTCCTCTGGAAACACCATATATTTT; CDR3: CASPGGSSGNTIYF
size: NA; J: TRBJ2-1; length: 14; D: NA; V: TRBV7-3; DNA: TGTGCCAGCAGCTTAGCTCCCGGAGAAGGTGAGCAGTTCTTC; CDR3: CASSLAPGEGEQFF
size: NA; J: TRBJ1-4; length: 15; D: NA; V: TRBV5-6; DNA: TGTGCCAGCAGCTTGGCCGGGGCAACTAATGAAAAACTGTTTTTT; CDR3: CASSLAGATNEKLFF
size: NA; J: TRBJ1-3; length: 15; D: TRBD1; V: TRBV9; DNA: TGTGCCAGCAGCGTCGACAGGGGAAGGGGAAACACCATATATTTT; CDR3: CASSVDRGRGNTIYF
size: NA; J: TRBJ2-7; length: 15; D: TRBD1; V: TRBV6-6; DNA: TGTGCCAGCAGTTACACGACAGGGATTTCATACGAGCAGTACTTC; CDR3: CASSYTTGISYEQYF
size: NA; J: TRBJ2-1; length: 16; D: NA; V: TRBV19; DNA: TGTGCCAGTAGTAGCCGGGACTCCACCTCCTACAATGAGCAGTTCTTC; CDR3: CASSSRDSTSYNEQFF
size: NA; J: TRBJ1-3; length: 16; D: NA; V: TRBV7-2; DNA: TGTGCCAGCAGCTTAGCAGCCATATCCTCTGGAAACACCATATATTTT; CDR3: CASSLAAISSGNTIYF
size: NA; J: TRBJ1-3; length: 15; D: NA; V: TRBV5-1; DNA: TGCGCCAGCAGCACTGGTCAGAGCTCTGGAAACACCATATATTTT; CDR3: CASSTGQSSGNTIYF
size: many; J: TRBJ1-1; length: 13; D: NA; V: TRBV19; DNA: TGTGCCAGTAGTAGAAAAGAGAACACTGAAGCTTTCTTT; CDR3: CASSRKENTEAFF
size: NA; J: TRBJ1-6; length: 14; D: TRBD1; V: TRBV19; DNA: TGTGCCAGTACACCGACAGGGTCGTATTCACCCCTCCACTTT; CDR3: CASTPTGSYSPLHF
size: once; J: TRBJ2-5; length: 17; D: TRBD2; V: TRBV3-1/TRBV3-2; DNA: TGTGCCAGCAGCCCCGAAGGGGTAGTAGCGGGGGAAGAGACCCAGTACTTC; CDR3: CASSPEGVVAGEETQYF
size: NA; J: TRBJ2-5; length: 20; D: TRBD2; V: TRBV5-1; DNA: TGCGCCAGCAGCCATATAACTAGCGGGGGCCTATTAGGCAACCAAGAGACCCAGTACTTC; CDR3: CASSHITSGGLLGNQETQYF
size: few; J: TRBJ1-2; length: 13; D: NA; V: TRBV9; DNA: TGTGCCAGCAGCGCGGACGAAACCTATGGCTACACCTTC; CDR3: CASSADETYGYTF
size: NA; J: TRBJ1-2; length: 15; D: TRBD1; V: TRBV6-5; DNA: TGTGCCAGCAGTTCCCAACCGGGACAGGGGTATGGCTACACCTTC; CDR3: CASSSQPGQGYGYTF
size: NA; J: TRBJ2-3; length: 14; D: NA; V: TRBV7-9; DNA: TGTGCCAGCAGCTTAGGCCCTAGCGCAGATACGCAGTATTTT; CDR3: CASSLGPSADTQYF
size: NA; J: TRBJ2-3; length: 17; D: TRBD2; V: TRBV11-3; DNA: TGTGCCAGCAGCTTAAATGGACTAGCGGGGGGGACAGATACGCAGTATTTT; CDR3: CASSLNGLAGGTDTQYF
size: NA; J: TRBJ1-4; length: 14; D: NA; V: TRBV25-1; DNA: TGTGCCAGCAAGACAGCTGCAACTAATGAAAAACTGTTTTTT; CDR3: CASKTAATNEKLFF
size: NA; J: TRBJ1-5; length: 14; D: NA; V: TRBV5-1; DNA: TGCGCCAGCAGCTTGGATTCAGGGGACCAGCCCCAGCATTTT; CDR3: CASSLDSGDQPQHF
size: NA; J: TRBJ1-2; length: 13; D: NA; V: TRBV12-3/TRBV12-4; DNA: TGTGCCAGCAGAGACGAAAGGGGCTATGGCTACACCTTC; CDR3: CASRDERGYGYTF
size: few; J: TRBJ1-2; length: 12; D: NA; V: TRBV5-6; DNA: TGTGCCAGCAGCTTCGGAGTGGTTGGCTACACCTTC; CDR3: CASSFGVVGYTF
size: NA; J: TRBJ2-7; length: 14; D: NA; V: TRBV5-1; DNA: TGCGCCAGCAGCTTAGAAAGGGACTCCTACGAGCAGTACTTC; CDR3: CASSLERDSYEQYF
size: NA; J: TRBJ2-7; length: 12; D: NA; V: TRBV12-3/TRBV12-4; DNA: TGTGCCAGTACAGGGCCCACCTACGAGCAGTACTTC; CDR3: CASTGPTYEQYF
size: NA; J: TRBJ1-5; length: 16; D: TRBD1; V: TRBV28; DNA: TGTGCCAGCAGCCCCATACGACAGGGAAGGGATCAGCCCCAGCATTTT; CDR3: CASSPIRQGRDQPQHF
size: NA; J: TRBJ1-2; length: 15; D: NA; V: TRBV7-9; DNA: TGTGCCAGCAGCTTAGTGGGGGCCTATAACTATGGCTACACCTTC; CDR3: CASSLVGAYNYGYTF